The T cell receptor (beta chain) under discussion was sequenced for a study of cytomegalovirus exposure and HLA in healthy donors. Use of 60 Vbeta and 13 Jbeta primers characterized the PCR. This table comes from immunoSEQ multiplex PCR, and its TCRdb copy is limited to in-frame clones, with some not included. This listing includes approximately 72,000 clones. A note on this clone: Its antigen is not known.

Findings and caveats of the study: Owing to their indistinguishability, certain V segments, notably TRBV6-2 and TRBV6-3, were excluded.

CDR1 is LGHNA, CDR2 YNFKEQ, per germline. The CDR3 is 14 residues long. Trimming at V came to 1 base and at J to 3 bases, leaving 0 bases not matched to a gene. The V call is TRBV4-2, the J call TRBJ2-5; 9 bases map to TRBD1. This TCR came from a woman between 40 and 50 years old in good health and CMV-seropositive. Sequencing input: PBMCs. The CDR3 reads CASSQGDREETQYF. CDR3 nucleotide sequence: TGTGCCAGCAGCCAAGGGGACAGGGAAGAGACCCAGTACTTC.